The present T cell receptor beta chain was sequenced within a study of T cells after yellow fever vaccination (dated by TCRdb to the late 2010s). For the wider study: Libraries from fractions with low cell numbers were prepared with the SMART-Seq v4 Ultra Low Input RNA kit. To follow T-cell clones before and after primary and booster YFV17D yellow fever vaccination, bulk TCR alpha and beta repertoires were sequenced over time. Two healthy male donors, one aged 18 to 30 and one aged 30 to 40 years, were included in the cohort. Bulk PBMC replicates and cell subsets were isolated from blood drawn at multiple timepoints before and after both primary and secondary immunization.

This sample's treatment or condition label indicates: live attenuated yellow fever vaccine strain. A standard Ficoll-Paque protocol was used to isolate PBMCs from peripheral blood. Dynabeads CD4 and CD8 positive selection kits were used to isolate CD4 and CD8 T-cell fractions. TriZol was used to extract RNA from bulk PBMCs, CD4 and CD8 fractions, and dextramer-positive and dextramer-negative fractions. The CDR3, from cysteine to phenylalanine, totals 14 residues. Only the CDR3 DNA stays, 42 bases, in frame from base 1. V is cut by 2 bases and J by 7 bases, and the space between the germline ends is 13 bases. Per the germline V gene, SGHRS is the CDR1 and YFSETQ is the CDR2. Paper-wide results and their limitations: The study included only two donors, which limits how far the findings can be generalized. The secondary T-cell response was weaker than the primary response but faster, peaking on day 5 instead of day 15. Most clones expanded after primary vaccination (about 95% of CD4 and 88% of CD8) were re-detected after the booster, suggesting that broad memory maintenance occurred. Because abundant contaminating clonotypes from the bulk population could be contained in FACS-sorted repertoires, computational filtering was required. A small fraction of clonotypes showed up in both the CD4 and CD8 compartments, probably as a result of convergent recombination.

This clonotype was recorded a few times. It has no known antigen specificity. The sample holds no much larger clone one base away, and base qualities are not on file. TCR cDNA was made using 5'RACE template switching, a step that added a universal primer site and unique molecular identifiers. cDNA synthesis was primed from both the TCR alpha and TCR beta constant segments. Library amplification involved two PCR steps, and the second step added sample barcodes and sequencing adapters. Libraries were sequenced on Illumina HiSeq 2500 (2x100 bp) or NovaSeq (2x150 bp). As for how the authors treated the data: Reads were demultiplexed and collapsed into UMI consensus sequences with MIGEC, and V(D)J alignment was performed with MiXCR. Clonotypes responding to the vaccine were identified with edgeR on replicate PBMC samples, with the criteria of FDR below 0.01 and a log2 fold change above 5 up to day 15. CD4 or CD8 identity was assigned to each bulk clonotype according to whether the clonotype was present at higher abundance in the sequenced CD4 repertoire or the sequenced CD8 repertoire. The raw public data were reprocessed by TCRdb itself: fastp quality trimming at Q25, MiXCR clonotype calling, in-frame beta chains only. When rows share a CDR3 protein, they turn into one entry using the most common DNA and genes. TCRdb's processing, not the authors', yielded these V and J calls. The sample table records around 250,000 distinct CDR3 sequences; 6.9% of these occur just once. The ten largest clonotypes hold about 0.85% of the sample.

The clonotype originates from a man aged 25 to 40 who received the YFV17D yellow fever vaccine. The V and J genes are TRBV5-1 and TRBJ2-1, with TRBD2 tentatively as D gene (6 bases match). The starting material was CD4+ T cells sorted from PBMCs, obtained 15 days after the yellow fever booster vaccination. The CDR3 protein sequence reads: CASSLGGSMNEQFF. At the DNA level, the sequence is TGCGCCAGCAGCTTAGGAGGGTCGATGAATGAGCAGTTCTTC.